This T cell receptor (beta chain) appears in the sequencing data of a study of cytomegalovirus exposure and HLA in healthy donors. Study-wide findings and caveats: An analysis that was carried out later associated approximately 17,000 TCR beta sequences with HLA alleles at 0.05 false discovery rate. Compared with the approximately 680-donor mean, an Asian-associated ancestry cluster reportedly had fewer N-insertions, according to a later analysis. The likely explanation for a cluster of highly shared sequence variants was sequencing artifact.

V gave up 6 bases and J gave up 2 bases; unmatched junction bases: 3. Germline loops: CDR1 MNHNY, CDR2 SVGAGI (reference sequence). This CDR3 is 14 amino acids long. PCR was performed using 60 Vbeta and 13 Jbeta primers. Data came from immunoSEQ multiplex PCR; TCRdb stores just in-frame clones and leaves some out. The table lists about 100,000 clones, 70% to 80% of them singletons. To note about this clone: Its antigen is unknown.

Sequenced sample: PBMCs. The clonotype comes from a male donor in good health and CMV-seropositive. This chain uses TRBV6-6 with TRBJ1-5; 8 nucleotides line up with TRBD1. The CDR3 protein is CASSQTGGNQPQHF. For the CDR3, the DNA is TGTGCCAGCAGCCAGACAGGGGGCAATCAGCCCCAGCATTTT.